The clone carrying this T cell receptor (beta chain) has a single count. A junction boundary mismatches the germline segment, possibly from a read error. The sample contains more than one DNA sequence encoding this CDR3. This specimen belongs to a study of blood T cell repertoires in COVID-19. Turning to the study itself: The cDNA or gDNA used as material had been derived from T cells, B-cell-depleted T cells, or PBMCs.

The CDR3 sequence is 12 residues long. In germline, CDR1 is ENHRY, CDR2 SYGVKD. Assay used: immunoSEQ multiplex PCR; TCRdb lists only in-frame clones, some missing. The sample holds 210,000 or so clones, around four fifths seen once. The chain uses TRBV10-3 and TRBJ2-7; the match to TRBD1 covers 7 bases. Material: peripheral blood. The sequence was collected from an elderly woman with active or convalescent COVID-19. The CDR3 loop is CASRDSTYEQYF. The DNA of the CDR3 is TGTGCCTCCCGGGACAGTACCTACGAGCAATACTTC.